This T cell receptor beta chain was sequenced in a study of yellow fever vaccine responses in identical twins. Findings of the study overall: Twins' T cell vaccine responses reportedly looked partly convergent, partly personalized.

As concerns this clonotype: Its antigen remains unidentified.

With V trimmed by 7 bases and J by 6 bases, 9 bases remained unmatched. Germline V gives CDR1 ENHRY, CDR2 SYGVKD. This CDR3 region has 14 residues. Each CDR3 protein is one row after TCRdb ran MiXCR on the RT-PCR reads. The data contain 12,000 or so distinct CDR3 sequences, about four fifths of them singletons. This TCR derives from a woman under 30 who received the yellow fever vaccine. Source: T cells from blood (PBMCs), unsorted or a sorted subset (not recorded which), taken before or after yellow fever vaccination (not recorded which). V is TRBV10-3 and J is TRBJ2-1; TRBD1 matches at 7 bases. The CDR3 region has the DNA TGTGCCATCAAAGCCGGGACAGAAATCAATGAGCAGTTCTTC. It is translated as CAIKAGTEINEQFF.